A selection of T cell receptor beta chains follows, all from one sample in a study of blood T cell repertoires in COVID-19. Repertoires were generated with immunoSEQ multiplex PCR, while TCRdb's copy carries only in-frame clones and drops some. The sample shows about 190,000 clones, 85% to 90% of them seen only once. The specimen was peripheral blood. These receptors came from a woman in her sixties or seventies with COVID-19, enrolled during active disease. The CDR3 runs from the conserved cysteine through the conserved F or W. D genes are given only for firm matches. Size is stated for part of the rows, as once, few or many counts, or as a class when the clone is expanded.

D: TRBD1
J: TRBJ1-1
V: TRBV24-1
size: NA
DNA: TGTGCCACCAGTGGTGGGACAGCCGGGAACACTGAAGCTTTCTTT
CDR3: CATSGGTAGNTEAFF

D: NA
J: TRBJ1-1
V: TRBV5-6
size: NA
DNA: TGTGCCAGCAGCGGATTTGGACAGCCGAACACTGAAGCTTTCTTT
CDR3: CASSGFGQPNTEAFF

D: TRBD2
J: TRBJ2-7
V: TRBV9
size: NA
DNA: TGTGCCAGCAGCGTAGGTTGGACTAGCTCCCACGAGCAGTACTTC
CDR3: CASSVGWTSSHEQYF

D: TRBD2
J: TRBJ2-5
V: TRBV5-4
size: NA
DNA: TGTGCCAGCAGCTTGGATAGCGGGAGAGGGGAGACCCAGTACTTC
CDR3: CASSLDSGRGETQYF

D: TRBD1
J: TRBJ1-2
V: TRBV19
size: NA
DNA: TGTGCCAGTAGTATAGTCGGACAGGAACGAAACTATGGCTACACCTTC
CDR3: CASSIVGQERNYGYTF

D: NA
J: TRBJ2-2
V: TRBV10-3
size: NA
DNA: TGTGCCATCAGTGAGTCGCTCCCTGCGAGCGCTATTACCGGGGAGCTGTTTTTT
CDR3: CAISESLPASAITGELFF

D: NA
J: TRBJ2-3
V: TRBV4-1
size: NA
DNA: TGCGCCAGCAGCCAGATCTTTTCGGGGGACGGTAGCACAGATACGCAGTATTTT
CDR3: CASSQIFSGDGSTDTQYF

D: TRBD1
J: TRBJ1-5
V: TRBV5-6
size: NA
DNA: TGTGCCAGCAGCTTGGGGACAGGATTGTCGGTTAGCAATCAGCCCCAGCATTTT
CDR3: CASSLGTGLSVSNQPQHF

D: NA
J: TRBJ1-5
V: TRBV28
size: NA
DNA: TGTGCCAGCAGTTTATTCCCTGGGCATCAGCCCCAGCATTTT
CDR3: CASSLFPGHQPQHF

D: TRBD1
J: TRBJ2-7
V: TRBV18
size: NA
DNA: TGTGCCAGCTCGGAAAGAAATCAGGGGGCCTACGAGCAGTACTTC
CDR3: CASSERNQGAYEQYF

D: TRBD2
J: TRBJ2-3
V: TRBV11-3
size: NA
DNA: TGTGCCAGCAGCTTGGAAAGCGGGGGACTAGCGGGATGGGATACGCAGTATTTT
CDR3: CASSLESGGLAGWDTQYF

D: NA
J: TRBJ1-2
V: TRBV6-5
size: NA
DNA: TGTGCCAGCAGTTATAACAGGGATGGCTACACCTTC
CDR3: CASSYNRDGYTF

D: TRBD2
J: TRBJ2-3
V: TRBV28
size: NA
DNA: TGTGCCAGCAGTTTCCCCCTCTCTTTAGCGGGAGGGCCAGATACGCAGTATTTT
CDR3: CASSFPLSLAGGPDTQYF

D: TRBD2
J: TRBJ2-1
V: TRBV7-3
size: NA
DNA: TGTGCCAGCAGCTTGCTACCCGGGACTAGCGGGAAGGAGCAGTTCTTC
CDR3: CASSLLPGTSGKEQFF

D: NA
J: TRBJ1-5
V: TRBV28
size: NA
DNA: TGTGCCAGCAGGTCGGGGGGACTGCAGCCCCAGCATTTT
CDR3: CASRSGGLQPQHF

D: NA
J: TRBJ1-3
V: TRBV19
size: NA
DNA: TGTGCCAGTACTAATCTGGACAGCTCTGGAAACACCATATATTTT
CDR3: CASTNLDSSGNTIYF

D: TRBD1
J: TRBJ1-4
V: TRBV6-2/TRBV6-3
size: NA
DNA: TGTGCCAGCAGTGACGGGGGACAGGGGAATGAAAAACTGTTTTTT
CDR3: CASSDGGQGNEKLFF

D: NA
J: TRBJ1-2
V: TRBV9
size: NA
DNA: TGTGCCAGCAGCCCTTCGGGGGGAGCCAGAAACTATGGCTACACCTTC
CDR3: CASSPSGGARNYGYTF

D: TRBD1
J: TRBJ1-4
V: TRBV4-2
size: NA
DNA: TGTGCCAGCAGCCAAGGAGCGGACAGGGTTAATGAAAAACTGTTTTTT
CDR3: CASSQGADRVNEKLFF

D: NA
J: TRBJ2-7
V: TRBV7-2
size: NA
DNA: TGTGCCAGCAGCCCTCCGGGGAGCATCTACGAGCAGTACTTC
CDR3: CASSPPGSIYEQYF

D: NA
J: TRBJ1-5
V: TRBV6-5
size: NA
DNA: TGTGCCAGCCGGTTAGGGGGGGGCAATCAGCCCCAGCATTTT
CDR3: CASRLGGGNQPQHF

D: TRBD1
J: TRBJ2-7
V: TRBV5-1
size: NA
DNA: TGCGCCAGCAGCTTGGAAGACAGGGGCCACGAGCAGTACTTC
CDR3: CASSLEDRGHEQYF

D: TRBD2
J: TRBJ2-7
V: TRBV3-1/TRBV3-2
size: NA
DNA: TGTGCCAGCAGCCAAGAAACCAGCGGGAGGGCCGGGGAGCAGTACTTC
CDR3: CASSQETSGRAGEQYF

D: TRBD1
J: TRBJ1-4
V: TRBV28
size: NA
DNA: TGTGCCAGCAGTCGGACAGGGGCTCGACTTGGGGAAAAACTGTTTTTT
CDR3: CASSRTGARLGEKLFF

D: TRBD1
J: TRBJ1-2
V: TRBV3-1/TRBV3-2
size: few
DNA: TGTGCCAGCAGCCACTCGGACAGGGAGCACTATGGCTACACCTTC
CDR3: CASSHSDREHYGYTF

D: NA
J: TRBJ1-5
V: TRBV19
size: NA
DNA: TGTGCCAGTAGTATAGGCAGTTCTAGCAATCAGCCCCAGCATTTT
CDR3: CASSIGSSSNQPQHF

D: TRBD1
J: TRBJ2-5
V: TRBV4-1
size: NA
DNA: TGCGCCAGCAGCCAGGCTCGGAGGGCAGGGGGCCGAGAGACCCAGTACTTC
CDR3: CASSQARRAGGRETQYF

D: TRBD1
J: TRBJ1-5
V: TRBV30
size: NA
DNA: TGTGCCTGGAGTCAAAAGACAGGGGGGATTAATCAGCCCCAGCATTTT
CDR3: CAWSQKTGGINQPQHF

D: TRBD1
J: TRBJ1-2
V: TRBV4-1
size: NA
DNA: TGCGCCAGCAGCGCCCGTTCAGGACAGGGCTGGGGATATGGCTACACCTTC
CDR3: CASSARSGQGWGYGYTF

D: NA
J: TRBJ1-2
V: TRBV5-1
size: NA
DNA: TGCGCCAGCAGCCAAAATTATGGCTACACCTTC
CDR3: CASSQNYGYTF

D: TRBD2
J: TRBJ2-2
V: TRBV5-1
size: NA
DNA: TGCGCCAGCAGCGAAACTAGCGGGAGGGCGATCGGGGAGCTGTTTTTT
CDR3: CASSETSGRAIGELFF

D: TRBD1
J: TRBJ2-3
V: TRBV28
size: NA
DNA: TGTGCCAGCAGTTGGCAGACAGGGGGAACAGATACGCAGTATTTT
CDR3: CASSWQTGGTDTQYF

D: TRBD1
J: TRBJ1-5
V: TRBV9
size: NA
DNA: TGTGCCAGCAGCGTAGACGGACAGGGCAATCAGCCCCAGCATTTT
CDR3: CASSVDGQGNQPQHF

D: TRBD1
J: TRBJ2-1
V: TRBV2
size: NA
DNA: TGTGCCAGCAGGGATGACAGGGGACGATACAATGAGCAGTTCTTC
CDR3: CASRDDRGRYNEQFF

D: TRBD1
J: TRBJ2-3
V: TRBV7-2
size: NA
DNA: TGTGCCAGCAGCTTAGCGCAGGGGACAGGGGCTGATACGCAGTATTTT
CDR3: CASSLAQGTGADTQYF

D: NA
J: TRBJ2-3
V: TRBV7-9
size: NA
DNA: TGTGCCAGCAGCTTTCCCAGCGGGACAACAAACGGAGGGGATACGCAGTATTTT
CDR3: CASSFPSGTTNGGDTQYF

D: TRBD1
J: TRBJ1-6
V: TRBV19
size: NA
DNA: TGTGCCAGTAGTAGAGACAGGGTTGGTTCACCCCTCCACTTT
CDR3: CASSRDRVGSPLHF

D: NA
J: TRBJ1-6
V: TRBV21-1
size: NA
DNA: TGTGCCAGCAGCAATGGCTGCAGCCCGGGTGGGAATTCACCCCTCCACTTT
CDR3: CASSNGCSPGGNSPLHF

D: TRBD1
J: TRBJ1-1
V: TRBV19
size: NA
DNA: TGTGCCAGTAGTATAGTAGACAGGGGTGAAGCTTTCTTT
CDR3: CASSIVDRGEAFF

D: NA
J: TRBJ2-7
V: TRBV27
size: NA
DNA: TGTGCCAGCAGTGCGTCCCTTCTTCCCTACGAGCAGTACTTC
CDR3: CASSASLLPYEQYF

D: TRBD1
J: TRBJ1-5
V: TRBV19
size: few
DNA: TGTGCCAGTAGGGACAGGGACAATCAGCCCCAGCATTTT
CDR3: CASRDRDNQPQHF

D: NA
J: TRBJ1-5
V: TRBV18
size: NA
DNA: TGTGCCAGCTCCCCCGGGGGCAATCAGCCCCAGCATTTT
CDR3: CASSPGGNQPQHF

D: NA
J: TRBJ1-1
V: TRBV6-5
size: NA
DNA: TGTGCCAGCAGTCCCCCGGGACACAATACTGAAGCTTTCTTT
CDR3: CASSPPGHNTEAFF

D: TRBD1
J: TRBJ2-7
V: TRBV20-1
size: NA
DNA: TGCAGTGCTAGTAATGCAGGGGGCGCAGGTTACGAGCAGTACTTC
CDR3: CSASNAGGAGYEQYF

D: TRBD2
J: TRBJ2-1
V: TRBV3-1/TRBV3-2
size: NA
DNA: TGTGCCAGCAGCCAACCCAGCGGGAGCTCCTACAATGAGCAGTTCTTC
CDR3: CASSQPSGSSYNEQFF

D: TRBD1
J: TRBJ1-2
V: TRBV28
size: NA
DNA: TGTGCCAGCAGTTTTGGGACAGGGGGCATAGTAGAAGGCTACACCTTC
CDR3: CASSFGTGGIVEGYTF

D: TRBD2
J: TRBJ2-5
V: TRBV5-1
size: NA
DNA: TGCGCCAGCAGCTTGGTTCTAGCGGGGGTCCAAGAGACCCAGTACTTC
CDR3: CASSLVLAGVQETQYF

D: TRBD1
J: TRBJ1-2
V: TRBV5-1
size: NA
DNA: TGCGCCAGCAGCTTGGGGACAGGGAAGGTACGTGGCTACACCTTC
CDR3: CASSLGTGKVRGYTF

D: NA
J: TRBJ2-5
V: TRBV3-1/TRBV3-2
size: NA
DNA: TGTGCCAGCAGCAGGGGACTCCAAGAGACCCAGTACTTC
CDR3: CASSRGLQETQYF

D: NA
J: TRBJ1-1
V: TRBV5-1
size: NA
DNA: TGCGCCAGCAGCCTGGGACATCTCACTGAAGCTTTCTTT
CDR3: CASSLGHLTEAFF

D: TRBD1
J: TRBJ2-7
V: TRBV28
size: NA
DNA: TGTGCCAGCAGTACCGGACAGGGAACCTACGAGCAGTACTTC
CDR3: CASSTGQGTYEQYF

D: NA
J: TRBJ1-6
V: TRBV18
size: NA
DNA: TGTGCCAGCTCACCACGGGAAGGGCAGACAGGTTCACCCCTCCACTTT
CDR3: CASSPREGQTGSPLHF

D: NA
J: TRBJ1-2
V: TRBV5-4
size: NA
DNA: TGTGCCAGCAGCTTGGACAGAACTTCATATGGCTACACCTTC
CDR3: CASSLDRTSYGYTF